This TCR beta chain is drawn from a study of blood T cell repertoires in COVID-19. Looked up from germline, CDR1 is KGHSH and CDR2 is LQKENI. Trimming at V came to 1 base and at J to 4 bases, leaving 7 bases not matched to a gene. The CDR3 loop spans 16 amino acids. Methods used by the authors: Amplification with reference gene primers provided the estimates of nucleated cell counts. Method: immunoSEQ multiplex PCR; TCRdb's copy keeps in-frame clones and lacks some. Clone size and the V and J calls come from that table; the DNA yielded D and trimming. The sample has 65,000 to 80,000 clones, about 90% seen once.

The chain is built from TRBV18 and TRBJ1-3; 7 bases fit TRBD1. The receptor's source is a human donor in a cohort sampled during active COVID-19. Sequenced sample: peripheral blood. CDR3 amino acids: CASSPQEGARGNTIYF. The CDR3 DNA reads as TGTGCCAGCTCACCACAGGAGGGGGCGCGCGGAAACACCATATATTTT.